The 4 T cell receptor beta chains given below trace back to one sample, sequenced in a study of human T cells and chemical hapten exposure. The time point denotes: patch test 3, about 24 weeks after DPC sensitization. Treatment denoted: therapeutic diphenylcyclopropenone sensitization with weekly scalp DPC. TCRdb itself ran the RACE reads through MiXCR, one entry per CDR3 protein. Among roughly 100,000 distinct CDR3 sequences listed, less than 45% were seen once. The sequencing here drew on whole blood, taken in connection with sensitization to the hapten diphenylcyclopropenone (DPC). These receptors originate from a man aged 40-55 years with alopecia areata. Some clones in this sample may be carry-over from other donors' samples.

This chain uses TRBV14 with TRBJ1-4; D not certain. Trimming stripped 7 bases from V and 3 bases from J, with 9 bases between. The CDR3 is 13 residues long. CDR1 and CDR2 (germline): SGHDN, FVKESK. The CDR3 protein is CASNRGPNEKLFF. CDR3 sequence (DNA): TGTGCCAGCAACCGAGGGCCTAATGAAAAACTGTTTTTT.

The chain links TRBV7-2 to TRBJ2-3; D is perhaps TRBD1 (5 bases). The V end was cut by 5 bases, the J end by 0 bases, with 12 bases between. Germline-derived CDR1 and CDR2 are SGHTA and FQGNSA. The CDR3 covers 15 residues. The CDR3 sequence: CASSQGGFSTDTQYF. The CDR3, as DNA: TGTGCCAGCAGCCAGGGTGGGTTTAGCACAGATACGCAGTATTTT.

V gene TRBV12-3 or TRBV12-4 combines with J gene TRBJ2-3; D remains unclear. The CDR3 sequence is 14 residues long. Between the trimmed V and J ends, which lost 1 base and 6 bases, there was a span of 11 bases. The CDR3 here is CASSLGMAADTQYF. The CDR3 DNA reads TGTGCCAGCAGTTTAGGAATGGCAGCGGATACGCAGTATTTT.

The V and J genes are TRBV28 and TRBJ1-4; 9 positions match TRBD1. V gave up 8 bases and J gave up 6 bases; unmatched junction bases: 7. This CDR3 is 14 amino acids long. Germline-derived CDR1 and CDR2 are MDHEN and SYDVKM. The CDR3 DNA sequence: TGTGCCAGCCCTGTCAGGGACAGGGATGAAAAACTGTTTTTT. Encoded protein: CASPVRDRDEKLFF. The full variable domain, rest sourced from reference TRBV28 and TRBJ1-4, is DVKVTQSSRYLVKRTGEKVFLECVQDMDHENMFWYRQDPGLGLRLIYFSYDVKMKEKGDIPEGYSVSREKKERFSLILESASTNQTSMYLCASPVRDRDEKLFFGSGTQLSVL.